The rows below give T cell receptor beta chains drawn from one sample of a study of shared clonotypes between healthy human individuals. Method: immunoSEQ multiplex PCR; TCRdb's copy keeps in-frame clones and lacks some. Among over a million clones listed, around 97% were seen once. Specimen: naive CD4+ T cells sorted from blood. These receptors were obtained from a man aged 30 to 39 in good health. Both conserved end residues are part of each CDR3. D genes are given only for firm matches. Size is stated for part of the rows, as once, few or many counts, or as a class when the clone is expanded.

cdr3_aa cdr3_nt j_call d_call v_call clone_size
CASSPMTGSYNEQFF TGTGCCAGCTCCCCCATGACAGGCTCCTACAATGAGCAGTTCTTC TRBJ2-1 . TRBV18 .
CASSQDPGNEQFF TGCGCCAGCAGCCAAGATCCGGGGAATGAGCAGTTCTTC TRBJ2-1 . TRBV4-3 .
CASSATVYEQYF TGTGCCAGCAGCGCGACAGTCTACGAGCAGTACTTC TRBJ2-7 . TRBV7-2 .
CTSRKHRDTGAYGYTF TGCACCAGCAGAAAGCACCGGGACACGGGCGCCTATGGCTACACCTTC TRBJ1-2 . TRBV1 .
CASSLEPTMGSRQYF TGTGCCAGCAGCTTAGAACCCACCATGGGGTCTCGGCAGTACTTC TRBJ2-7 . TRBV11-2 .
CASSWFRGSGGLGLFYEQYF TGTGCCAGCAGCTGGTTCAGGGGGTCGGGAGGCCTCGGTCTCTTCTACGAGCAGTACTTC TRBJ2-7 . TRBV5-8 .
CASSSHSRTGGLAGVYGGELFF TGTGCCAGCAGCTCCCATAGTCGGACAGGGGGACTAGCGGGAGTTTATGGCGGGGAGCTGTTTTTT TRBJ2-2 TRBD2 TRBV7-6 .
CAWGRRAKYNEQFF TGTGCCTGGGGGCGTAGGGCCAAATACAATGAGCAGTTCTTC TRBJ2-1 . TRBV30 .
CASSLDARVTEAFF TGCGCCAGCAGCTTGGATGCCAGGGTGACTGAAGCTTTCTTT TRBJ1-1 . TRBV5-1 once
CASSRDKRGYTF TGTGCCAGTAGCAGGGACAAGAGGGGCTACACCTTC TRBJ1-2 . TRBV19 once
CASSYSIARSYEQYF TGTGCCAGCAGTTACTCGATTGCCAGATCCTACGAGCAGTACTTC TRBJ2-7 . TRBV6-5 .
CASSSRNTGELFF TGTGCCAGCAGTTCTAGAAACACCGGGGAGCTGTTTTTT TRBJ2-2 . TRBV28 .
CASSLTGGDRFFSYEQYF TGTGCCAGCAGTTTAACGGGGGGGGACAGGTTTTTTTCCTACGAGCAGTACTTC TRBJ2-7 . TRBV27 .
CASRDPAYQETQYF TGTGCCAGCAGAGACCCAGCGTACCAAGAGACCCAGTACTTC TRBJ2-5 . TRBV6-1 .
CASSDSGQGTDTQYF TGTGCCAGCAGTGACTCCGGACAGGGGACAGATACGCAGTATTTT TRBJ2-3 TRBD1 TRBV25-1 .
CASSGADYTDTQYF TGTGCCAGCAGCGGGGCAGACTACACAGATACGCAGTATTTT TRBJ2-3 . TRBV2 .
CASNFHGNQPQHF TGTGCCAGTAACTTTCATGGCAATCAGCCCCAGCATTTT TRBJ1-5 . TRBV19 .